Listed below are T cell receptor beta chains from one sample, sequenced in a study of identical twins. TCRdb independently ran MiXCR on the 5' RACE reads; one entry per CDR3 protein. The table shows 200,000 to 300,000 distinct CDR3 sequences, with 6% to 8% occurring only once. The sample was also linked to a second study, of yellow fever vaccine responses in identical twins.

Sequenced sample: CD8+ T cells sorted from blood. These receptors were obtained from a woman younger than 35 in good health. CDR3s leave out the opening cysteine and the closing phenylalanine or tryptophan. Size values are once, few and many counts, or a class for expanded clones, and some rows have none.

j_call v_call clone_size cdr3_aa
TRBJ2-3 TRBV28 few ASSLTAGGRGTQY
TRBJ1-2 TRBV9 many ASSPRGRPDGYT
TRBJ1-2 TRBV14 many ASSQDPGGANGYT
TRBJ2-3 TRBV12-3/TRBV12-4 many ASSQGTGGADTQY
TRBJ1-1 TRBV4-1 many ASRSGNTEAF
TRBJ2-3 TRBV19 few ASSVRGYRTDTQY
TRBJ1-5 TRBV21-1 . ASSKESAIYSNQPQH
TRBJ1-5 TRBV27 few ASSLWQGSNQPQH
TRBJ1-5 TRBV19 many ASSPGQGQPQH
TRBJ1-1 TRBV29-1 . SVEGNREGTEAF
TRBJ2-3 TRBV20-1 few SAEAANTDTQY
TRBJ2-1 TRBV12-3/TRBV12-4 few ASSFGAGTRYNEQF
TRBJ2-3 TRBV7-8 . ASSRRRGSTDTQY
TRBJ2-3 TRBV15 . ATSRGDGGTDTQY
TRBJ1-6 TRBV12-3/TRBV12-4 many ASSFLGYGSPLH
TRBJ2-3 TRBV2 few AIMGGRIGFSSTDTQY
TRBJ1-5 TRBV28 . ASSLIGVGNQPQH
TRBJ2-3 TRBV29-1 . SHDGGGIDTQY
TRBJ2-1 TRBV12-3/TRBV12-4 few ASSATLGSGEQF
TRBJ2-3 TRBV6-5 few ASSSTKLAGSTDTQY
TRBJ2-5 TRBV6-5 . ASSYLQGGQETQY
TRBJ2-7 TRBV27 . ASSLYSTGVMSYEQY
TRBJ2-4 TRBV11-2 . ASSLSGGVAKNIQY
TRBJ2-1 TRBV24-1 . ATSDPGRDPEQF
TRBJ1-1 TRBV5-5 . ASSLDSGGRTEAF
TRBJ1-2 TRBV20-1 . SVRVPGGGGYGYT
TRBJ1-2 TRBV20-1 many SARDSGELNYGYT
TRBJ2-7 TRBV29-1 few SVGGEYEQY
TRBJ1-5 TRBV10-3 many AIGQGGGAPQH
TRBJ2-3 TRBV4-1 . ASSGLGGRVKDTQY
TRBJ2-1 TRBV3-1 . ASSQWAGGHEQF
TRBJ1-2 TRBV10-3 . AISELTSGSYGYT
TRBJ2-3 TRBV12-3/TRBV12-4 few ASSPNGLAGTTDTQY
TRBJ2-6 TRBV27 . ASSLSVYGLSGANVLT
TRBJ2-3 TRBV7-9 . ASSLGDFTDTQY
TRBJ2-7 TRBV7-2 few ASSLGTSGRWEQY
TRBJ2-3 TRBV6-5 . ASSYDSGGSTDTQY
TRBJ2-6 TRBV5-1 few ASSLDLGANVLT
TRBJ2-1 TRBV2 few AITVYNEQF
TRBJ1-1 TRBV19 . ASSIPWEGAANTEAF
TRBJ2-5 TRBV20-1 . SARGSSASETQY
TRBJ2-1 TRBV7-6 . ASSVTTGQGYNEQF
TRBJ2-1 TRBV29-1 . SVLGGRTNEQF
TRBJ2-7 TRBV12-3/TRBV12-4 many ASSLGTSEYEQY
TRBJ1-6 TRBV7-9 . ASSFPGGYSPLH
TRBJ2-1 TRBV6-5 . ASSYSTAGGYNEQF
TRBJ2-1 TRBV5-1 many ASSLADEQF
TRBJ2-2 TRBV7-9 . ANIGTANTGELF
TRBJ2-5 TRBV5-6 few ASSDYWGPQY
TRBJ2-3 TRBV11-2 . ASSSHRGSTTDTQY
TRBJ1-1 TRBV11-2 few ASSRAGTEAF
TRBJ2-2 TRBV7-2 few ASSPDFSWTDGELF
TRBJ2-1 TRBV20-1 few SARDYGVNRDEQF
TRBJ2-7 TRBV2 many ASSDSDKVYEQY
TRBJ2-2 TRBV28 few ASMFGGASGELF
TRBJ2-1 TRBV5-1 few ASSLTLYNPAAYNEQF
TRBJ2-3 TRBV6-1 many ASSPGTSGAQY